A selection of T cell receptor beta chains follows, all from one sample in a study of chemoradiotherapy in HPV16-positive cancers. The table came from immunoSEQ multiplex PCR; TCRdb's copy has only in-frame clones and leaves some out. The top ten hold around 5.1% of the sample, which has 25,000 to 30,000 clones, approximately 80% seen once. Source: blood, taken from a patient who underwent chemoradiotherapy. The receptors originated from a human donor with HPV-associated anogenital cancer. Both conserved end residues are part of each CDR3. The order of the fields is clone size, V gene, D gene, J gene, CDR3 DNA, CDR3 protein. A D gene is named only where the DNA matches it firmly. Only part of the rows carry a size: once, few, many, or a class if the clone is expanded.

>-|TRBV2|TRBD1|TRBJ1-6
TGTGCCAGCAGTCCGGGACAGGGGGCATCCTATAATTCACCCCTCCACTTT
CASSPGQGASYNSPLHF
>-|TRBV7-9|-|TRBJ2-5
TGTGCCAGCAGCCGTAAGGGCGGCTTAGAGACCCAGTACTTC
CASSRKGGLETQYF
>-|TRBV7-6|-|TRBJ1-6
TGTGCCAGCAGCTTATACAGGATCTCCTATAATTCACCCCTCCACTTT
CASSLYRISYNSPLHF
>-|TRBV10-2|-|TRBJ1-5
TGCGCCAGCAGTGAATCAGGGTTGAATCAGCCCCAGCATTTT
CASSESGLNQPQHF
>-|TRBV9|TRBD1|TRBJ1-2
TGTGCCAGCAGCGCAAACTCTAACCGGGACAGCTCCTTACTCCCCTATGGCTACACCTTC
CASSANSNRDSSLLPYGYTF
>-|TRBV27|-|TRBJ1-1
TGTGCCAGCAGTTTGTACAGGGAGAACACTGAAGCTTTCTTT
CASSLYRENTEAFF
>-|TRBV7-2|TRBD2|TRBJ2-1
TGTGCCAGCAGCTTAGGGGCGGGGGTGAACAATGAGCAGTTCTTC
CASSLGAGVNNEQFF
>-|TRBV19|TRBD1|TRBJ2-3
TGTGCCAGTAGTACGCAGGGGGGCACAGATACGCAGTATTTT
CASSTQGGTDTQYF
>few|TRBV30|-|TRBJ2-3
TGTGCCTGGGGCCAGGGACACTTCAGCACAGATACGCAGTATTTT
CAWGQGHFSTDTQYF
>-|TRBV27|-|TRBJ2-6
TGTGCCAGCAGTTTTCAAGACGATGGGGCCAACGTCCTGACTTTC
CASSFQDDGANVLTF
>-|TRBV5-1|TRBD2|TRBJ2-1
TGCGCCAGCAGCTTGCGTACAGGACTAGCGGGGGGCGAGCAGTTCTTC
CASSLRTGLAGGEQFF
>-|TRBV10-3|TRBD1|TRBJ1-2
TGTGCCATCAGTCCGACAGGGGACGGGTGGCGATCTGGCTACACCTTC
CAISPTGDGWRSGYTF
>-|TRBV19|-|TRBJ2-4
TGTGCCAGTATGTCGACACAAGGCATTCAGTACTTC
CASMSTQGIQYF
>few|TRBV7-9|TRBD2|TRBJ2-3
TGTGCCAGCAGCCCGGGACTAGCGGGGATAGATACGCAGTATTTT
CASSPGLAGIDTQYF
>-|TRBV2|-|TRBJ1-1
TGTGCCAGCAGTAAGGGAGAGGGTACTGAAGCTTTCTTT
CASSKGEGTEAFF
>-|TRBV18|-|TRBJ2-3
TGTGCCAGCTCTGGGGACGAGGATACGCAGTATTTT
CASSGDEDTQYF
>-|TRBV28|-|TRBJ1-2
TGTGCCAGCAGCCCCGGCAGGTTTGATGGCTACACCTTC
CASSPGRFDGYTF
>-|TRBV7-6|-|TRBJ2-3
TGTGCCAGCAGCTTAGCGATCCCACCAGATACGCAGTATTTT
CASSLAIPPDTQYF
>-|TRBV11-2|-|TRBJ2-7
TGTGCCAGCAGCCGGGACATGAGATACGAGCAGTACTTC
CASSRDMRYEQYF
>-|TRBV9|-|TRBJ2-2
TGTGCCAGCAGCGGGTCCCACACCGGGGAGCTGTTTTTT
CASSGSHTGELFF
>-|TRBV5-1|TRBD1|TRBJ2-6
TGCGCCAGCAGCCCCCGGGTTAGGGGGCGTAGTTCTGGGGCCAACGTCCTGACTTTC
CASSPRVRGRSSGANVLTF
>-|TRBV11-2|TRBD2|TRBJ2-5
TGTGCCAGCAGCTTTCTAGCGGGGGGGCAATCGGAGACCCAGTACTTC
CASSFLAGGQSETQYF
>-|TRBV11-2|-|TRBJ1-2
TGTGCCAGCAGTTTTAGCTTTAACTATGGCTACACCTTC
CASSFSFNYGYTF
>-|TRBV2|TRBD1|TRBJ2-4
TGTGCCAGCGGGACAGAATATATTCAGTACTTC
CASGTEYIQYF
>few|TRBV5-1|-|TRBJ1-2
TGCGCCAGCAGCTTGGAACAGGGAAGTGGCTACACCTTC
CASSLEQGSGYTF
>-|TRBV28|-|TRBJ1-2
TGTGCCAGCAGTTTAATCGGGGGTGTCTATGGCTACACCTTC
CASSLIGGVYGYTF
>once|TRBV7-9|TRBD1|TRBJ2-3
TGTGCCAGCAGCCCTCCGGGACAGGCTACAGATACGCAGTATTTT
CASSPPGQATDTQYF
>-|TRBV6-1|TRBD1|TRBJ1-1
TGTGCCAGCAGTGAGCTTTCAGGGGGGGGGACTGAAGCTTTCTTT
CASSELSGGGTEAFF
>once|TRBV5-1|-|TRBJ1-4
TGCGCCAGCAGCCTAGACCGACTCAATGAAAAACTGTTTTTT
CASSLDRLNEKLFF
>few|TRBV30|TRBD1|TRBJ1-1
TGTGCCTGGAGCTCAAGAACAGGGGTGGTCACTGAAGCTTTCTTT
CAWSSRTGVVTEAFF
>few|TRBV2|-|TRBJ1-5
TGTGCCAGCAGTGAAGGGTCCTTAGGGGGTAGCAATCAGCCCCAGCATTTT
CASSEGSLGGSNQPQHF
>-|TRBV5-1|-|TRBJ2-5
TGCGCCAGCAGCTGGGGCGGTGGGTACCAAGAGACCCAGTACTTC
CASSWGGGYQETQYF
>-|TRBV19|TRBD1|TRBJ1-5
TGTGCCAGTAGTATAAGGGACAGGGAGAATCAGCCCCAGCATTTT
CASSIRDRENQPQHF
>-|TRBV19|TRBD1|TRBJ2-5
TGTGCCAGCGGAACAGGGGGCGCGCGGGAGACCCAGTACTTC
CASGTGGARETQYF
>-|TRBV19|-|TRBJ1-5
TGTGCCAGTAGTACCACAGGGCCAGGCAATCAGCCCCAGCATTTT
CASSTTGPGNQPQHF
>-|TRBV5-1|-|TRBJ1-4
TGCGCCAGCAGCTTGGGACAAACAACTAATGAAAAACTGTTTTTT
CASSLGQTTNEKLFF
>few|TRBV11-2|-|TRBJ2-1
TGTGCCAGCACCCCTGGGCTACAGTACAATGAGCAGTTCTTC
CASTPGLQYNEQFF
>-|TRBV6-1|TRBD1|TRBJ1-1
TGTGCCAGCATCAAGGGACAGGTAACTGAAGCTTTCTTT
CASIKGQVTEAFF
>-|TRBV19|TRBD1|TRBJ2-3
TGTGCCAGTAGCCGACAGGGGTTGGATACGCAGTATTTT
CASSRQGLDTQYF
>few|TRBV10-2|TRBD2|TRBJ2-5
TGCGCCAGCAGTGAGTACGGCCTAGCGGGGGTCCCAAGCCAAGAGACCCAGTACTTC
CASSEYGLAGVPSQETQYF
>-|TRBV6-5|-|TRBJ1-4
TGTGCCAGCAGTTACGGGGGTTCGGGTGAAAAACTGTTTTTT
CASSYGGSGEKLFF
>-|TRBV27|-|TRBJ2-3
TGTGCCAGCAGTCCTCGGACAGGGAGGGTAACAGATACGCAGTATTTT
CASSPRTGRVTDTQYF
>-|TRBV21-1|-|TRBJ2-2
TGTGCCAGCCGTGGGGTTGACAGGGTAGGCACCGGGGAGCTGTTTTTT
CASRGVDRVGTGELFF
>-|TRBV9|TRBD1|TRBJ2-3
TGTGCCAGCAGCGTAGACGGACAGGGGGCACCAGATACGCAGTATTTT
CASSVDGQGAPDTQYF
>-|TRBV5-1|-|TRBJ2-3
TGCGCCAGCAGCTTTTCTAGCACAGATACGCAGTATTTT
CASSFSSTDTQYF
>once|TRBV7-3|-|TRBJ2-3
TGTGCCAGCAGCTTAGGGGTCGGCGGGGTGGGCACAGATACGCAGTATTTT
CASSLGVGGVGTDTQYF
>-|TRBV4-2|-|TRBJ1-1
TGTGCCAGCAGCCAAGAAATGAACACTGAAGCTTTCTTT
CASSQEMNTEAFF
>-|TRBV5-4|TRBD2|TRBJ2-5
TGTGCCAGCAGCTCTCCTAGCGGGGGAGGGGAGACCCAGTACTTC
CASSSPSGGGETQYF
>few|TRBV6-1|-|TRBJ1-5
TGTGCCAGCAGTGAAGGGGGGGTAGGGGTTCATAGCAATCAGCCCCAGCATTTT
CASSEGGVGVHSNQPQHF
>few|TRBV19|TRBD1|TRBJ1-1
TGTGCCAGTCGACAGGGGGCCCTGAACACTGAAGCTTTCTTT
CASRQGALNTEAFF
>-|TRBV5-1|TRBD1|TRBJ1-1
TGCGCCAGCAGCTTCGGACAGGGGGGCTGGGTCACTGAAGCTTTCTTT
CASSFGQGGWVTEAFF
>-|TRBV10-1|-|TRBJ2-7
TGCGCCAGCAGTGAGGCAGGAGCGAGCTCCTACGAGCAGTACTTC
CASSEAGASSYEQYF
>-|TRBV5-1|-|TRBJ2-5
TGCGCCAGCACCCCGAGGGAGACCCAGTACTTC
CASTPRETQYF
>-|TRBV5-1|-|TRBJ1-5
TGCGCCAGCAAAGAGGGAATGGGGAATCAGCCCCAGCATTTT
CASKEGMGNQPQHF
>-|TRBV30|TRBD1|TRBJ1-5
TGTGCCTGGAGTTCCCAAGCCGGGACAGCCGTTAATCAGCCCCAGCATTTT
CAWSSQAGTAVNQPQHF